The rows below give T cell receptor beta chains drawn from one sample of a study of T cells in localized non-small cell lung cancer. Method: immunoSEQ multiplex PCR; TCRdb's copy keeps in-frame clones and lacks some. This table holds thousands of clones, about 22% found once. The sequencing here drew on lung tumor tissue, taken before any cancer treatment. Receptor source: a woman between 35 and 75 years old with stage I squamous cell lung carcinoma. CDR3s include the opening cysteine and the closing phenylalanine or tryptophan. Each record gives: J gene, clone size, D gene, V gene, CDR3 protein, CDR3 DNA. A D gene is named only where the DNA matches it firmly. Rows give clone size only sometimes, using once, few, many, or a class for an expanded clone.

j_gene: TRBJ2-7
abundance: few
d_gene: -
v_gene: TRBV28
CDR3aa: CASSQGYDEQYF
CDR3nt: TGTGCCAGCAGCCAGGGGTACGACGAGCAGTACTTC

j_gene: TRBJ2-7
abundance: -
d_gene: TRBD1
v_gene: TRBV9
CDR3aa: CASSERQGTSYEQYF
CDR3nt: TGTGCCAGCAGCGAGCGACAGGGGACTTCCTACGAGCAGTACTTC

j_gene: TRBJ1-5
abundance: -
d_gene: -
v_gene: TRBV28
CDR3aa: CASSTGHSNQPQHF
CDR3nt: TGTGCCAGCAGTACAGGGCATAGCAATCAGCCCCAGCATTTT

j_gene: TRBJ1-5
abundance: -
d_gene: -
v_gene: TRBV30
CDR3aa: CAWSPRRSDPNQPQHF
CDR3nt: TGTGCCTGGAGCCCCCGTAGATCGGATCCGAATCAGCCCCAGCATTTT

j_gene: TRBJ1-1
abundance: few
d_gene: -
v_gene: TRBV18
CDR3aa: CASSPSLGAEAFF
CDR3nt: TGTGCCAGCTCACCAAGTCTCGGCGCTGAAGCTTTCTTT

j_gene: TRBJ1-4
abundance: -
d_gene: -
v_gene: TRBV6-8
CDR3aa: CASSYGLGEKLFF
CDR3nt: TGTGCCAGCAGTTATGGTCTTGGTGAAAAACTGTTTTTT

j_gene: TRBJ1-2
abundance: medium-sized
d_gene: TRBD1
v_gene: TRBV11-3
CDR3aa: CASALSTGGGGYTF
CDR3nt: TGTGCCAGCGCCCTATCGACAGGGGGCGGCGGCTACACCTTC

j_gene: TRBJ2-1
abundance: few
d_gene: TRBD2
v_gene: TRBV15
CDR3aa: CATSRGTSVPTKEQFF
CDR3nt: TGTGCCACCAGCAGGGGGACTAGCGTACCGACCAAGGAGCAGTTCTTC

j_gene: TRBJ1-5
abundance: -
d_gene: -
v_gene: TRBV15
CDR3aa: CATSRDSGNQPQHF
CDR3nt: TGTGCCACCAGCAGAGATAGTGGCAATCAGCCCCAGCATTTT

j_gene: TRBJ2-1
abundance: medium-sized
d_gene: -
v_gene: TRBV6-1
CDR3aa: CASSEVFYNEQFF
CDR3nt: TGTGCCAGCAGTGAAGTGTTCTACAATGAGCAGTTCTTC

j_gene: TRBJ1-1
abundance: -
d_gene: -
v_gene: TRBV6-8
CDR3aa: CASKPTGRTEAFF
CDR3nt: TGTGCCAGCAAGCCCACGGGCCGCACTGAAGCTTTCTTT

j_gene: TRBJ2-7
abundance: -
d_gene: -
v_gene: TRBV9
CDR3aa: CASSGHRNEQYF
CDR3nt: TGTGCCAGCAGTGGGCACAGGAACGAGCAGTACTTC

j_gene: TRBJ2-1
abundance: large
d_gene: TRBD2
v_gene: TRBV11-3
CDR3aa: CASSLTAGGPPPNEQFF
CDR3nt: TGTGCCAGCAGCTTGACAGCGGGAGGCCCACCCCCCAATGAGCAGTTCTTC

j_gene: TRBJ2-5
abundance: few
d_gene: -
v_gene: TRBV11-3
CDR3aa: CASRTWSAQETQYF
CDR3nt: TGTGCCAGCAGGACGTGGAGCGCCCAAGAGACCCAGTACTTC

j_gene: TRBJ1-1
abundance: few
d_gene: -
v_gene: TRBV7-2
CDR3aa: CASSTGRFTEAFF
CDR3nt: TGTGCCAGCAGCACCGGTAGGTTCACTGAAGCTTTCTTT

j_gene: TRBJ2-1
abundance: -
d_gene: TRBD2
v_gene: TRBV30
CDR3aa: CAWTVAGGYNEQFF
CDR3nt: TGTGCCTGGACAGTAGCGGGAGGGTACAATGAGCAGTTCTTC

j_gene: TRBJ1-3
abundance: few
d_gene: -
v_gene: TRBV6-7
CDR3aa: CASSIGNTIYF
CDR3nt: TGTGCCAGCAGTATTGGGAACACCATATATTTT

j_gene: TRBJ1-1
abundance: few
d_gene: -
v_gene: TRBV18
CDR3aa: CASAPGWGTEAFF
CDR3nt: TGTGCCAGCGCGCCAGGGTGGGGCACTGAAGCTTTCTTT

j_gene: TRBJ1-4
abundance: large
d_gene: -
v_gene: TRBV6-8
CDR3aa: CASNQPKGATNEKLFF
CDR3nt: TGTGCCAGCAATCAACCAAAGGGGGCAACTAATGAAAAACTGTTTTTT

j_gene: TRBJ1-1
abundance: -
d_gene: -
v_gene: TRBV11-3
CDR3aa: CASSLSGYGFMNTEAFF
CDR3nt: TGTGCCAGCAGCTTATCAGGGTATGGGTTTATGAACACTGAAGCTTTCTTT

j_gene: TRBJ2-5
abundance: few
d_gene: TRBD2
v_gene: TRBV23-1
CDR3aa: CASSHGTSGILETQYF
CDR3nt: TGCGCCAGCAGCCATGGGACTAGCGGGATTTTAGAGACCCAGTACTTC

j_gene: TRBJ2-7
abundance: -
d_gene: -
v_gene: TRBV7-6
CDR3aa: CASSLDSSSYEQYF
CDR3nt: TGTGCCAGCAGTCTAGACAGTAGCTCCTACGAGCAGTACTTC

j_gene: TRBJ2-7
abundance: medium-sized
d_gene: TRBD2
v_gene: TRBV11-3
CDR3aa: CASSPQREGNEQYF
CDR3nt: TGTGCCAGCAGTCCACAGAGGGAGGGAAACGAGCAGTACTTC

j_gene: TRBJ1-1
abundance: once
d_gene: -
v_gene: TRBV5-1
CDR3aa: CASSSTWTHTEAFF
CDR3nt: TGCGCCAGCAGCTCTACATGGACCCACACTGAAGCTTTCTTT

j_gene: TRBJ1-1
abundance: -
d_gene: TRBD1
v_gene: TRBV6-8
CDR3aa: CAISPNMGQQNTEAFF
CDR3nt: TGTGCCATCAGTCCCAATATGGGACAGCAGAACACTGAAGCTTTCTTT

j_gene: TRBJ2-1
abundance: -
d_gene: -
v_gene: TRBV10-2
CDR3aa: CASSAREGESQFF
CDR3nt: TGCGCCAGCAGTGCGAGGGAGGGGGAGAGTCAGTTCTTC

j_gene: TRBJ2-7
abundance: -
d_gene: TRBD1
v_gene: TRBV11-3
CDR3aa: CASSKGAGTGVYEQYF
CDR3nt: TGTGCCAGCAGCAAAGGGGCCGGGACAGGGGTCTACGAGCAGTACTTC

j_gene: TRBJ1-2
abundance: few
d_gene: -
v_gene: TRBV30
CDR3aa: CAWEVGGGGWDGYTF
CDR3nt: TGTGCCTGGGAAGTTGGAGGTGGGGGATGGGATGGCTACACCTTC

j_gene: TRBJ2-2
abundance: -
d_gene: TRBD2
v_gene: TRBV6-8
CDR3aa: CASRVGAGAGELFF
CDR3nt: TGTGCCAGCAGGGTTGGAGCGGGAGCCGGGGAGCTGTTTTTT

j_gene: TRBJ2-7
abundance: few
d_gene: -
v_gene: TRBV6-8
CDR3aa: CASSFLRGYEQYF
CDR3nt: TGTGCCAGCTCGTTTTTAAGAGGATACGAGCAGTACTTC

j_gene: TRBJ1-5
abundance: few
d_gene: TRBD1
v_gene: TRBV11-3
CDR3aa: CASSPQTGGEGNQPQHF
CDR3nt: TGTGCCAGCAGCCCGCAGACAGGGGGCGAAGGCAATCAGCCCCAGCATTTT

j_gene: TRBJ2-7
abundance: few
d_gene: TRBD1
v_gene: TRBV28
CDR3aa: CASGGQGTTYEQYF
CDR3nt: TGTGCCAGCGGAGGACAGGGGACCACCTACGAGCAGTACTTC

j_gene: TRBJ1-4
abundance: few
d_gene: -
v_gene: TRBV11-3
CDR3aa: CASSEGLPSQEKLFF
CDR3nt: TGTGCCAGCAGCGAAGGACTGCCAAGCCAGGAAAAACTGTTTTTT

j_gene: TRBJ1-4
abundance: -
d_gene: -
v_gene: TRBV28
CDR3aa: CASSRANEKLFF
CDR3nt: TGTGCCAGCAGCCGAGCTAATGAAAAACTGTTTTTT

j_gene: TRBJ2-2
abundance: few
d_gene: -
v_gene: TRBV11-3
CDR3aa: CASSPRVTSSTGELFF
CDR3nt: TGTGCCAGCAGCCCCCGAGTGACCTCTAGTACCGGGGAGCTGTTTTTT

j_gene: TRBJ1-6
abundance: -
d_gene: -
v_gene: TRBV30
CDR3aa: CAWSLSSNSPLHF
CDR3nt: TGTGCCTGGAGCCTCAGTTCCAATTCACCCCTCCACTTT